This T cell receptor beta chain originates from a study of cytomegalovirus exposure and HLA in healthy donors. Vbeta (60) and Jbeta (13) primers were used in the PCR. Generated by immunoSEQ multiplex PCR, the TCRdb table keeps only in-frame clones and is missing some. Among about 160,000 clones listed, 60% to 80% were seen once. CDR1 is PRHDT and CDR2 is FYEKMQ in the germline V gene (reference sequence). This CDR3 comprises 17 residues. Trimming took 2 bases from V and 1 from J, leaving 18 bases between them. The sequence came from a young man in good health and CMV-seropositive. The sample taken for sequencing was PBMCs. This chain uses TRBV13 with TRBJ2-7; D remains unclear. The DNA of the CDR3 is TGTGCCAGCAGCTTAACCTCCACTCTTCACGGTTCCTACGAGCAGTACTTC. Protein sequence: CASSLTSTLHGSYEQYF.